Listed below are T cell receptor beta chains from one sample, sequenced in a study of PD-L1 blockade in urothelial cancer. Sequencing used immunoSEQ multiplex PCR; TCRdb keeps in-frame clones, though not all of them. The sample carries approximately 37,000 clones, 65% to 85% recorded once. Sequences were derived from PBMCs, sampled around atezolizumab (anti-PD-L1) treatment. These receptors were collected from a man aged 55 to 70 with urothelial cancer. Both conserved end residues are part of each CDR3.

V	J	CDR3
TRBV28	TRBJ1-2	CASSGAGGQGSGGYTF
TRBV19	TRBJ2-1	CASSSSGRAGEQFF
TRBV30	TRBJ2-3	CAWSYGTSGRDTQYF
TRBV7-8	TRBJ2-7	CASSPGGSGSVSGEQYF
TRBV5-6	TRBJ2-1	CASRGRELVRHEQFF
TRBV28	TRBJ2-7	CASSFARQGVVRYEQYF
TRBV18	TRBJ2-2	CASSPGTSGRFAGELFF
TRBV10-3	TRBJ2-2	CAISISRTSGTTGELFF
TRBV5-6	TRBJ1-5	CASSSTGVQPQHF
TRBV7-6	TRBJ2-1	CASSLAPSGVDEQFF
TRBV15	TRBJ2-5	CATSSRTGAETQYF
TRBV6-6	TRBJ2-6	CASRGGSEANVLTF
TRBV19	TRBJ1-6	CASSFTGGNNSPLHF
TRBV11-2	TRBJ2-2	CASSADSPNTGELFF
TRBV5-1	TRBJ2-3	CASTIGTGLTDTQYF
TRBV7-2	TRBJ2-4	CASSEARDRGPSAKNIQYF
TRBV27	TRBJ2-5	CASSTWTGGETQYF
TRBV28	TRBJ2-7	CASSLGQAWNEQYF
TRBV18	TRBJ2-1	CASSPYGPGGSYNEQFF
TRBV5-1	TRBJ2-2	CASSGADAGELFF
TRBV27	TRBJ1-4	CASSLMSRVGEKLFF
TRBV7-9	TRBJ1-6	CASSLGGQGGSPLHF
TRBV7-9	TRBJ2-1	CASSPPGLAGGMEQFF
TRBV5-1	TRBJ1-1	CASSLSENTEAFF
TRBV5-1	TRBJ2-1	CASSLGLSGNAYNEQFF
TRBV4-1	TRBJ1-5	CASSQQQGVGNQPQHF
TRBV2	TRBJ1-5	CASSDRISNQPQHF
TRBV5-8	TRBJ2-5	CASSSGTQETQYF
TRBV29-1	TRBJ2-7	CSVVEGPYEQYF
TRBV6-6	TRBJ2-3	CASNLKGADTQYF
TRBV2	TRBJ2-7	CASSPQALAGGSYEQYF
TRBV29-1	TRBJ2-5	CSVEGGGQGWGGETQYF
TRBV28	TRBJ2-3	CASRLRRTGRDTQYF
TRBV28	TRBJ2-3	CASTAADTQYF
TRBV4-1	TRBJ2-7	CASSQGATTRYEQYF
TRBV28	TRBJ1-2	CASSLTGNYGYTF
TRBV5-4	TRBJ2-1	CASSTTSGNYNEQFF
TRBV19	TRBJ2-2	CASRTEPGELFF
TRBV15	TRBJ2-7	CATSREGTHSYEQYF
TRBV27	TRBJ2-1	CARTRGGPYNEQFF
TRBV2	TRBJ1-2	CASTEGTGLPGYTF
TRBV5-1	TRBJ2-4	CASSLGGTGSKNIQYF
TRBV28	TRBJ1-1	CASSFFGTGVAFF
TRBV7-9	TRBJ2-1	CASTDSSGMRVHEQFF
TRBV10-2	TRBJ2-2	CASEPGPNTGELFF
TRBV15	TRBJ2-3	CATSREGPTQYF
TRBV6-1	TRBJ2-5	CASGGGETQYF
TRBV28	TRBJ1-1	CASTTYHRNTEAFF
TRBV9	TRBJ2-2	CASSVGRRATGELFF
TRBV7-2	TRBJ2-7	CASSLAGSGTQGFEQYF
TRBV6-1	TRBJ2-7	CASSGGLAGGSPYEQYF
TRBV6-5	TRBJ2-3	CASRLAGYSTDTQYF
TRBV5-6	TRBJ2-5	CASSLTGGLLQETQYF
TRBV21-1	TRBJ1-1	CASSTQRENTEAFF
TRBV6-6	TRBJ2-7	CASSYSVDYEQYF
TRBV11-2	TRBJ2-1	CASSGPGHRFSYNEQFF
TRBV18	TRBJ2-7	CASSPDRNPYEQYF
TRBV19	TRBJ1-1	CATTWGRGLTEAFF
TRBV6-1	TRBJ1-2	CASRGTLAYGYTF